The 30 T cell receptor beta chains presented below share a single source sample, sequenced in a study of blood T cell repertoires in COVID-19. Clones were sequenced by immunoSEQ multiplex PCR, and TCRdb holds only the in-frame ones, with some missing. The data contain 380,000 or so clones, 88% of them singletons. Sequenced material: PBMCs or T cells enriched from blood (not recorded which). These receptors all come from a woman aged 40-49 years with acute COVID-19.

J is TRBJ1-1 and V is TRBV11-3, with D possibly matching TRBD1 (6 bases). This CDR3 is built from 15 residues. Germline V gives CDR1 SGHNT, CDR2 YENEEA. The ends were cut back, 5 bases at V and 0 bases at J, with 13 bases in the middle. CDR3 in DNA: TGTGCCAGCAGCCTGACAGGAACCATGAACACTGAAGCTTTCTTT. Translation gives CASSLTGTMNTEAFF.

The V gene is TRBV3-1 (or the pseudogene TRBV3-2), the J gene TRBJ2-3, with TRBD2 matching over 8 bases. The germline CDR1 and CDR2 sequences are LGHDT and YNNKEL (reference sequence). The CDR3 has 14 amino acids. Trimming cost V 8 bases and J 0 bases; bases outside gene matches: 4. The CDR3 region is CASRRGGSTDTQYF. In nucleotides, the CDR3 is TGTGCCAGCCGACGGGGGGGGAGCACAGATACGCAGTATTTT.

This clone showed up just once. The chain joins TRBV2 to TRBJ1-1, with TRBD1 matching over 11 bases. J was trimmed by 11 bases and V by 6 bases; bases with no gene match: 8. Germline CDR1 is SNHLY and CDR2 is FYNNEI. The CDR3 spans 13 residues. The chain's CDR3 is CASRGQGVIEAFF. CDR3 coding DNA: TGTGCCAGCAGGGGACAGGGGGTTATTGAGGCTTTCTTT.

V is TRBV19 and J is TRBJ1-3; D perhaps matches TRBD1 (5 bases). CDR1 is LNHDA and CDR2 is SQIVND in the germline V gene (reference sequence). CDR3 size: 15 residues. V shed 7 bases and J shed 0 bases, with 13 bases lying between them. CDR3: CASKIQALSGNTIYF. The CDR3 DNA sequence: TGTGCCAGTAAAATACAGGCCCTCTCTGGAAACACCATATATTTT.

This sequence joins TRBV2 and TRBJ2-2; 8 bases are shared with TRBD2. The germline V gene encodes CDR1 SNHLY and CDR2 FYNNEI. The junction had 3 bases not matched to a gene; V was cut back by 5 bases and J by 4 bases. The CDR3 spans 14 residues. The CDR3 protein is CASSSLAATGELFF. CDR3 sequence (DNA): TGTGCCAGCAGTTCACTAGCGGCCACCGGGGAGCTGTTTTTT.

This clone was seen only once. The V gene is TRBV4-2, the J gene TRBJ1-1, with a possible D match to TRBD1 (5 bases). V lost 3 bases and J 1 base, leaving 9 bases between the germline ends. The germline gives CDR1 LGHNA, CDR2 YNFKEQ. The CDR3 totals 14 residues. In DNA, the CDR3 is TGTGCCAGCAGCCAGACAGACCGGAACACTGAAGCTTTCTTT. Translation gives CASSQTDRNTEAFF.

The V and J genes are TRBV3-1 (or the pseudogene TRBV3-2) and TRBJ2-7; 10 nucleotides line up with TRBD2. The CDR3 runs 17 residues. Trimming cost V 4 bases and J 4 bases; bases outside gene matches: 13. The germline gives CDR1 LGHDT, CDR2 YNNKEL (reference sequence). The CDR3 loop reads CASSRGLQAGGLYEQYF. DNA of the CDR3: TGTGCCAGCAGCCGGGGACTACAAGCGGGGGGGCTGTACGAGCAGTACTTC.

The chain uses TRBV19 and TRBJ1-4; D perhaps matches TRBD1 (6 bases). Germline loops: CDR1 LNHDA, CDR2 SQIVND (reference sequence). The CDR3 sequence is 14 residues long. The V end lost 8 bases, the J end lost 0 bases, and 10 bases lay between the germline ends. The CDR3 region has the DNA TGTGCCAGTCGGGACATTACAACTAATGAAAAACTGTTTTTT. Residues: CASRDITTNEKLFF.

In its sample, this clone was seen once. The chain recombines TRBV19 with TRBJ1-1; D possibly corresponds to TRBD1 (5 bases). Germline values: CDR1 LNHDA, CDR2 SQIVND (reference sequence). There are 14 residues in the CDR3. Trimming pared 3 bases from V and 4 bases from J, leaving 12 bases between. In DNA, the CDR3 is TGTGCCAGTAGTATGTCATGGGGGGGCACTGAAGCTTTCTTT. Its translation is CASSMSWGGTEAFF.

Turning to this clone: At one end the junction does not follow the germline gene, possibly because of a read error. V gene TRBV6-5 combines with J gene TRBJ1-5, with TRBD1 matching over 9 bases. This CDR3 has 14 residues. The germline V gene has CDR1 MNHEY and CDR2 SVGAGI. The CDR3 loop reads CASRSTGGKQPQHF. CDR3 nucleotide sequence: TGTGCCAGCAGGTCCACAGGGGGCAAACAGCCCCAGCATTTT.

The rearrangement links TRBV27 to TRBJ1-2; TRBD1 matches 10 bases. Germline-derived CDR1 and CDR2 are MNHEY and SMNVEV (reference sequence). V shed 9 bases, J shed 6 bases, and the junction held 4 bases outside the gene matches. CDR3 size: 12 residues. For the CDR3, the DNA is TGTGCCAGTAGGGACAGGGGCGATGGCTACACCTTC. This gives the protein CASRDRGDGYTF.

The V and J genes are TRBV5-6 and TRBJ2-3; 9 bases match TRBD2. This CDR3 spans 17 amino acids. Germline CDR1 and CDR2: SGHDT and YYEEEE. The ends lost 0 bases at V and 5 bases at J; junction bases unmatched: 10. CDR3 nucleotide sequence: TGTGCCAGCAGCTTGGCAGGGCGGACTAGCGCCAAAGATACGCAGTATTTT. This encodes CASSLAGRTSAKDTQYF.

The chain uses TRBV5-3 and TRBJ1-2; TRBD1 is a possible D gene (5 bases). TRBV5-3 carries the ORF label, with uncertain function. CDR3 length equals 13 residues. With 0 bases removed from V and 13 bases from J, the gap between germline ends came to 16 bases. CDR3 in amino acids: CARSLGAGERCTF. DNA of the CDR3: TGTGCCAGAAGCTTGGGAGCGGGGGAGCGGTGCACCTTC.

V is TRBV9 and J is TRBJ1-2; 9 bases align to TRBD1. The length of the CDR3 is 14 residues. V was clipped by 2 bases and J by 5 bases; unmatched bases: 4. Germline CDR1 and CDR2: SGDLS and YYNGEE. CDR3 coding DNA: TGTGCCAGCAGCGTCCCGGACAGGGGATATGGCTACACCTTC. Residues: CASSVPDRGYGYTF. Variable domain in full (rest from reference TRBV9 and TRBJ1-2): DSGVTQTPKHLITATGQRVTLRCSPRSGDLSVYWYQQSLDQGLQFLIQYYNGEERAKGNILERFSAQQFPDLHSELNLSSLELGDSALYFCASSVPDRGYGYTFGSGTRLTVV.

The V and J genes are TRBV12-3 or TRBV12-4 and TRBJ2-1; weak D call: TRBD2 (9 bases). The CDR3 loop spans 13 amino acids. The germline V and J ends were trimmed by 10 bases and 7 bases, with 17 bases remaining between them. Here the CDR3 reads CANRGTSRNEQFF. Here the CDR3 DNA reads TGTGCCAACAGGGGGACTAGCAGAAATGAGCAGTTCTTC.

The chain combines TRBV4-1 with TRBJ2-1; D is ambiguous. The CDR3 is 12 residues long. Germline V gene lookup returns CDR1 MGHRA and CDR2 YSYEKL. Trimming stripped 0 bases from V and 10 bases from J, with 7 bases between. CDR3 sequence reads: CASSQESLEQFF. Written as DNA, the CDR3 is TGCGCCAGCAGCCAAGAGTCACTCGAGCAGTTCTTC.

The genes are TRBV5-4 and TRBJ2-7; 15 bases fit TRBD2. The CDR3 loop spans 15 amino acids. Germline V gene lookup returns CDR1 SGHNT and CDR2 YYREEE (reference sequence). J was trimmed by 7 bases and V by 4 bases; bases with no gene match: 6. The CDR3 sequence is CASSLGLAGGLEQYF. The CDR3 DNA is TGTGCCAGCAGCCTGGGACTAGCGGGAGGCCTGGAGCAGTACTTC.

The rearrangement uses TRBV2 and TRBJ1-2; TRBD1 agrees at 8 bases. CDR1 SNHLY and CDR2 FYNNEI come from the germline V gene. This CDR3 is 14 amino acids long. V lost 3 bases, J lost 4 bases, and 4 bases stayed unmatched. The CDR3 here is CASSDRGRSYGYTF. As DNA, the CDR3 is TGTGCCAGCAGTGACAGGGGGCGCAGCTATGGCTACACCTTC.

J is TRBJ2-7 and V is TRBV28, with 7 bases matching TRBD1. Germline assignment: CDR1 MDHEN and CDR2 SYDVKM. The CDR3 runs 13 residues. With V trimmed by 7 bases and J by 7 bases, 10 bases remained unmatched. CDR3 protein: CASIPTGVPEQYF. CDR3 bases: TGTGCCAGCATCCCTACAGGGGTTCCAGAGCAGTACTTC.

V and J are TRBV15 and TRBJ2-1, with TRBD2 identical over 12 bases. Trimming at V came to 6 bases and at J to 0 bases, leaving 15 bases not matched to a gene. Per germline, CDR1 LNHNV and CDR2 YYDKDF (reference sequence). The CDR3 has 20 amino acids. CDR3: CATSWKLAGGPTSSYNEQFF. CDR3 DNA: TGTGCCACCAGTTGGAAACTAGCGGGGGGCCCTACGAGCTCCTACAATGAGCAGTTCTTC.

The chain uses TRBV12-3 or TRBV12-4 and TRBJ2-7; 8 nucleotides line up with TRBD1. Unmatched junction bases numbered 1, after V lost 1 base and J lost 5 bases. CDR3 length: 13 amino acids. CDR3 region: CASSLDRGNEQYF. The CDR3 bases are TGTGCCAGCAGTTTAGACAGGGGGAACGAGCAGTACTTC.

The V and J genes are TRBV5-1 and TRBJ1-1; the D is unclear. V lost 3 bases to trimming and J lost 0 bases, with 6 bases between them. CDR1 is SGHRS and CDR2 is YFSETQ in the germline V gene. This CDR3 is 13 amino acids long. CDR3 nucleotide sequence: TGCGCCAGCAGCTGGCAGATGAACACTGAAGCTTTCTTT. It translates to CASSWQMNTEAFF.

V and J are TRBV20-1 and TRBJ2-3, with TRBD2 as a possible D gene (5 bases). Per the germline V gene, CDR1 is DFQATT and CDR2 is SNEGSKA (reference sequence). The CDR3 consists of 11 residues. V was cut by 6 bases and J by 6 bases, with 10 bases left in between. The DNA for the CDR3 is TGCAGTGCCACCTTAGCGGATACGCAGTATTTT. This gives the protein CSATLADTQYF.

This chain links TRBV30 with TRBJ2-1; TRBD1 matches 8 bases. The CDR3 is 13 amino acids. The junction had 2 bases not matched to a gene; V was cut back by 5 bases and J by 2 bases. The V gene's germline CDR1 is GTSNPN and CDR2 SVGIG (reference sequence). CDR3 coding DNA: TGTGCCTGGGACAGGGGTACCTACAATGAGCAGTTCTTC. Translating gives CAWDRGTYNEQFF.

The gene calls are TRBV5-4 and TRBJ2-7; no firm D call. Germline CDR1 and CDR2: SGHNT and YYREEE (reference sequence). The length of the CDR3 is 11 residues. Trimming removed 3 bases at V and 5 bases at J, with 6 bases between. CDR3 in amino acids: CASSSENEQYF. CDR3 bases: TGTGCCAGCAGCTCTGAGAACGAGCAGTACTTC.

V gene TRBV9 combines with J gene TRBJ1-1; D unresolved. CDR1 and CDR2 from the germline V gene are SGDLS and YYNGEE. V lost 1 base and J 1 base, leaving 5 bases between the germline ends. This CDR3 is built from 13 residues. The CDR3 reads CASSVQANTEAFF. CDR3 bases: TGTGCCAGCAGCGTACAGGCGAACACTGAAGCTTTCTTT.

This chain uses TRBV2 with TRBJ1-5, with a possible D match to TRBD1 (6 bases). There are 16 residues in the CDR3. Trimming removed 3 bases at V and 7 bases at J, with 19 bases between. Germline-derived CDR1 and CDR2 are SNHLY and FYNNEI. Here the CDR3 reads CASSEIQGAKGQPQHF. CDR3 DNA: TGTGCCAGCAGTGAGATACAGGGAGCCAAGGGGCAGCCCCAGCATTTT.

The CDR3 reads CASSLPGFGEGTDTQYF. For the CDR3, the DNA is TGTGCCAGCAGCTTACCAGGATTCGGGGAGGGCACAGATACGCAGTATTTT. V is TRBV7-8 and J is TRBJ2-3, with D tentatively TRBD2 (6 bases). Germline V gene sequence: CDR1 SGHVS, CDR2 FQNEAQ. CDR3 length: 17 amino acids. V dropped 2 bases and J dropped 1 base, with 16 bases sitting between them. Full variable domain (remainder filled in from reference TRBV7-8 and TRBJ2-3): GAGVSQSPRYKVAKRGQDVALRCDPISGHVSLFWYQQALGQGPEFLTYFQNEAQLDKSGLPSDRFFAERPEGSVSTLKIQRTQQEDSAVYLCASSLPGFGEGTDTQYFGPGTRLTVL.

The CDR3 is CASTDRGDYGYTF. CDR3 DNA sequence: TGTGCCAGTACGGACAGGGGAGACTATGGCTACACCTTC. The chain recombines TRBV19 with TRBJ1-2; TRBD1 aligns across 9 bases. CDR3 length: 13 amino acids. The germline CDR1 and CDR2 sequences are LNHDA and SQIVND (reference sequence). The V segment lost 7 bases and the J segment 3 bases; nucleotides outside the gene matches: 3.

The chain joins TRBV9 to TRBJ1-6, with TRBD1 matching 8 bases. V lost 4 bases, J lost 7 bases, and 7 bases stayed unmatched. The CDR3 is made up of 15 amino acids. Germline values: CDR1 SGDLS, CDR2 YYNGEE. The CDR3 DNA follows: TGTGCCAGCAGCTTCACGGACAGGGAGAATTCACCCCTCCACTTT. It is translated as CASSFTDRENSPLHF.